Listed below are T cell receptor beta chains from one sample, sequenced in a study of Ad26.COV2.S vaccination and SARS-CoV-2 variants. Measured with immunoSEQ multiplex PCR; TCRdb has only the in-frame clones, and not every one. The repertoire holds more than 300,000 clones, with around 84% as singletons. This sample comprised peripheral blood, obtained in a trial of Ad26.COV2.S vaccine versus placebo. These receptor sequences come from a person between 18 and 65 years old who received the Ad26.COV2.S COVID-19 vaccine or a placebo. CDR3s include the opening cysteine and the closing phenylalanine or tryptophan. The D gene is left open where the match is weak. Clone size is not always given. Where it is, it says once, few, many or a class for expanded clones.

15,TRBV18,TRBD1,-,TRBJ1-2,TGTGCCAGCCTCCTTCTTCGGGACAGCCTAAATGGCTACACCTTC,CASLLLRDSLNGYTF
14,TRBV5-1,TRBD1,-,TRBJ2-4,TGCGCCAGCAGCTCCGACAGGGAAAAAAACATTCAGTACTTC,CASSSDREKNIQYF
13,TRBV6-6,-,-,TRBJ1-1,TGTGCCGGCGCGGTCAGGCGGGACACTGAAGCTTTCTTT,CAGAVRRDTEAFF
14,TRBV2,-,-,TRBJ2-3,TGTGCCAGCTCCCAGCGGCTAAGCACAGATACGCAGTATTTT,CASSQRLSTDTQYF
12,TRBV10-1,-,-,TRBJ1-2,TGCGCCAGCAGTGAGGAAGGGGATGGCTACACCTTC,CASSEEGDGYTF
14,TRBV6-5,-,-,TRBJ1-1,TGTGCCAGCAGTATCACCAGGGGCGGCACTGAAGCTTTCTTT,CASSITRGGTEAFF
15,TRBV30,-,-,TRBJ1-2,TGTGCCTGGAGTGGAGAGGAAGGGGACTTCTATGGCTACACCTTC,CAWSGEEGDFYGYTF
17,TRBV27,TRBD1,few,TRBJ2-3,TGTGCCAGCAGTTCCATCGGGACAGGGGGGAGGACAGATACGCAGTATTTT,CASSSIGTGGRTDTQYF
16,TRBV5-1,-,-,TRBJ1-3,TGCGCCAGCAGCTTGAAGACAGGAGGAACGGGAAACACCATATATTTT,CASSLKTGGTGNTIYF
14,TRBV6-1,-,-,TRBJ1-2,TGTGCCAGCAGTGAATCTACGATTCACTATGGCTACACCTTC,CASSESTIHYGYTF
14,TRBV19,-,-,TRBJ1-2,TGTGCCACCTCATCGGCAGTCAGCTTCTATGGCTACACCTTC,CATSSAVSFYGYTF
11,TRBV6-2/TRBV6-3,-,-,TRBJ2-5,TGTGCCAGCAGTAACAAAGAGACCCAGTACTTC,CASSNKETQYF
16,TRBV7-2,-,-,TRBJ2-3,TGTGCCAGCAGCGTAGAGGCTCCGGGCCGCACAGATACGCAGTATTTT,CASSVEAPGRTDTQYF
18,TRBV5-6,TRBD1,-,TRBJ1-5,TGTGCCAGCAGCTTGCGCCGGACAGGGACTTCAGGCAATCAGCCCCAGCATTTT,CASSLRRTGTSGNQPQHF
15,TRBV9,-,-,TRBJ2-7,TGTGCCAGCAGCGGTACCGGGACCGATACCTACGAGCAGTACTTC,CASSGTGTDTYEQYF
15,TRBV4-2,TRBD1,-,TRBJ1-2,TGTGCCAGCAGCCAAGTCACAGGGGAAGACTATGGCTACACCTTC,CASSQVTGEDYGYTF
16,TRBV4-2,TRBD1,-,TRBJ1-1,TGTGCCAGCAGCCAAGCAGGGGGCTTGGGATACACTGAAGCTTTCTTT,CASSQAGGLGYTEAFF
16,TRBV3-1/TRBV3-2,TRBD2,few,TRBJ2-2,TGTGCCAGCACCATACTAGGGGCGGGGGAAGACGGGGAGCTGTTTTTT,CASTILGAGEDGELFF
14,TRBV6-5,-,-,TRBJ1-1,TGTGCCAGCAGGTCACCGCAGGGAAACACTGAAGCTTTCTTT,CASRSPQGNTEAFF
15,TRBV7-9,TRBD2,-,TRBJ2-1,TGTGCCAGCAGCTCGGGACTAGCGTCCCATGATGAGCAGTTCTTC,CASSSGLASHDEQFF
14,TRBV7-2,-,-,TRBJ2-7,TGTGCCAGCAGCTTAAGAAGGGGGGCCTACGAGCAGTACTTC,CASSLRRGAYEQYF
13,TRBV5-1,-,once,TRBJ1-2,TGCGCCAGCAGCTTGCGCAGGGGCTATGGCTACACCTTC,CASSLRRGYGYTF